This TCR beta chain was sequenced in a study of blood T cell repertoires in COVID-19. Study at large: Sample material is recorded as cDNA or gDNA derived from T cells, B-cell-depleted T cells, or PBMCs.

In the study's own analysis: Reference gene primer amplification in the assay estimated nucleated cell counts. The method was immunoSEQ multiplex PCR; TCRdb's version includes in-frame clones alone and lacks a portion of them. For V, J and clone size, that table is used; D and trimming come from the DNA. The data show 120,000 to 150,000 clones, with roughly 87% seen just once and roughly 3.9% held by the top ten. The study drew participants aged about 18 to 95 years from some 23 US areas. Individuals in the exposed group had encountered a COVID-19 case within 2 weeks preceding study entry. Between the trimmed V and J ends, which lost 1 base and 5 bases, there was a span of 12 bases. Germline CDR1 is SGHNT and CDR2 is YYREEE (reference sequence). The CDR3 spans 15 residues.

Input material: PBMCs or T cells enriched from blood (not recorded which). This chain joins TRBV5-4 and TRBJ2-2; D uncertain. This receptor was taken from a woman aged 40 to 50 who had been exposed to COVID-19. DNA of the CDR3: TGTGCCAGCAGCTTGAGTTCTAGGTATACCGGGGAGCTGTTTTTT. Translation gives CASSLSSRYTGELFF.